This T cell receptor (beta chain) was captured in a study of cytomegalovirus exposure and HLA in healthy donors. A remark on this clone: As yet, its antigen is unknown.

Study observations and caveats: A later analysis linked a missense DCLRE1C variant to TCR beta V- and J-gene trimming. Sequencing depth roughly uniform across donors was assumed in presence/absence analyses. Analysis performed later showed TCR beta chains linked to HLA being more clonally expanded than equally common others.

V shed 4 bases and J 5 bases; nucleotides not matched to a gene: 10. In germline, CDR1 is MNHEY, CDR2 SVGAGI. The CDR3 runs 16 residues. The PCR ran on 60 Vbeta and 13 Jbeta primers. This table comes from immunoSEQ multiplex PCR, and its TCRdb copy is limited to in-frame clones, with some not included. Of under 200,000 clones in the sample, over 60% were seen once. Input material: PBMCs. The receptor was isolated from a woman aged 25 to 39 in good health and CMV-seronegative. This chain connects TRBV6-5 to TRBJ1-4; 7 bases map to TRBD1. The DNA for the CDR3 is TGTGCCAGCAGTTTCAACTACGGGACAGTCAATGAAAAACTGTTTTTT. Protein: CASSFNYGTVNEKLFF.